The T cell receptor (beta chain) under discussion was sequenced for a study of T cell changes during pregnancy in multiple sclerosis. Profiling relied on immunoSEQ multiplex PCR, and the TCRdb table lists in-frame clones only, not all of them. The sample contains around 40,000 clones, 90% to 95% of which appear only once. Germline V gives CDR1 LGHNA, CDR2 YNFKEQ. This CDR3 has 16 residues. Losses at the gene ends were 4 bases for V and 7 bases for J; bases not matched to a gene: 11. The source material was CD4+ T cells from peripheral blood mononuclear cells, sampled in the second trimester of pregnancy. The chain joins TRBV4-2 to TRBJ2-2; 8 bases match TRBD2. The source is a female donor with multiple sclerosis, enrolled in a pregnancy study. The CDR3 region has the DNA TGTGCCAGCAGCCGATTACGGGAGGGCCCGGGCGGGGAGCTGTTTTTT. Its translation: CASSRLREGPGGELFF.